This passage covers 18 T cell receptor beta chains from one sample sequenced in a study of T cells in Graves' hyperthyroidism and ophthalmopathy. Amplification yielded TCR beta CDR3 regions, with RNA transcripts as the source. The TCR CDR3 first-round RT-PCR relied on the HTBI primer set. TCRdb passed the multiplex PCR reads through MiXCR, listing each CDR3 protein once. The sample holds about 500,000 distinct CDR3 sequences, 15% to 20% seen once. Sequences were obtained from blood. The receptors shown here come from a woman between 18 and 29 years old with Graves' ophthalmopathy.

This clonotype was seen repeatedly, ten times or more. This chain connects TRBV5-5 to TRBJ1-1, with D unresolved. CDR1 and CDR2 from the germline V gene are SGHKS and YYEKEE (reference sequence). There are 14 residues in the CDR3. V lost 0 bases and J lost 1, with 7 bases in between. This CDR3 is CASSLGPTNTEAFF. In DNA form, the CDR3 reads TGTGCCAGCAGCTTGGGGCCGACGAACACTGAAGCTTTCTTT.

This clonotype was found many times. The chain couples TRBV6-1 to TRBJ1-2; 10 bases are shared with TRBD1. Germline CDR1 reads MNHNS; CDR2 reads SASEGT. After removal of 4 bases from V and 6 bases from J, the junction contained 8 bases not matched to a gene. The CDR3 has 15 amino acids. The CDR3 reads CASSVRGQGIDGYTF. The CDR3, as DNA: TGTGCCAGCAGTGTACGGGGACAGGGGATAGATGGCTACACCTTC.

In regard to this clonotype: Being one base from a much bigger clone, this may be a read error. V is TRBV12-3 or TRBV12-4 and J is TRBJ2-1; 8 bases are shared with TRBD1. There are 15 residues in the CDR3. V shed 4 bases, J shed 6 bases, and the junction held 8 bases outside the gene matches. The CDR3 DNA sequence: TGTGCCAGCAGTTCGGGACAGGTGACTTTCAATGAGCAGTTCTTC. It specifies CASSSGQVTFNEQFF.

This clonotype was seen only a few times. The genes are TRBV6-2 or TRBV6-3 and TRBJ1-3; the D gene is possibly TRBD1 (5 bases). V was pared by 2 bases and J by 4 bases, with 12 bases between. The CDR3 loop spans 15 amino acids. Per germline, CDR1 MNHEY and CDR2 SVGEGT. This chain's CDR3 is CASSYTGQLGNTIYF. The CDR3 DNA is TGTGCCAGCAGTTACACCGGACAATTGGGAAACACCATATATTTT.

This chain uses TRBV19 with TRBJ2-2, with 8 bases fitting TRBD1. The CDR3 spans 15 residues. V lost 5 bases and J lost 5; bases outside the gene matches: 7. Germline V gene lookup returns CDR1 LNHDA and CDR2 SQIVND (reference sequence). CDR3 DNA sequence: TGTGCCAGTAGTTTCCAGGGGGCGTGGACCGGGGAGCTGTTTTTT. It specifies CASSFQGAWTGELFF.

A note on this clonotype: The CDR3 does not end in the conserved phenylalanine or tryptophan, so this is likely a read error. The chain uses TRBV7-9 and TRBJ1-1; D is undetermined. The germline V and J ends were trimmed by 3 bases and 0 bases, with 14 bases remaining between them. Germline CDR1 SEHNR, CDR2 FQNEAQ (reference sequence). The CDR3 contains 16 residues. The CDR3 loop reads CASSFLSGNMNTEAFS. Written as DNA, the CDR3 is TGTGCCAGCAGCTTTCTAAGTGGGAACATGAACACTGAAGCTTTCTCT.

This clonotype was counted only a few times. The chain uses TRBV3-1 and TRBJ1-6; TRBD1 agrees at 11 bases. Germline CDR1 is LGHDT and CDR2 is YNNKEL (reference sequence). After removal of 5 bases from V and 10 bases from J, the junction contained 10 bases not matched to a gene. The CDR3 loop spans 16 amino acids. CDR3: CASSTRWGQGGSPLHF. Here the CDR3 DNA reads TGTGCCAGCAGCACAAGATGGGGACAGGGGGGATCACCCCTCCACTTT.

This clonotype was picked up a small number of times. The rearrangement uses TRBV6-2 or TRBV6-3 and TRBJ2-7; D is perhaps TRBD1 or TRBD2 (5 bases each). V shed 2 bases and J shed 3 bases, with 17 bases lying between them. CDR3 size: 16 residues. From germline, CDR1 is MNHEY and CDR2 SVGEGT. The CDR3 spells CASSYSRVVGDYEQYF. DNA for the CDR3: TGTGCCAGCAGTTACAGTCGCGTAGTGGGGGACTACGAGCAGTACTTC.

This clonotype has just a few counts. The chain employs TRBV7-2 and TRBJ2-3; 7 nucleotides align to TRBD2. Trimming at V came to 1 base and at J to 0 bases, leaving 13 bases not matched to a gene. Germline V gives CDR1 SGHTA, CDR2 FQGNSA. The CDR3 runs 19 residues. Here the CDR3 DNA reads TGTGCCAGCAGCTTAGTATGGGGGGAGGGCGGGTCTAGCACAGATACGCAGTATTTT. Protein sequence: CASSLVWGEGGSSTDTQYF.

This chain connects TRBV27 to TRBJ1-3; no firm D call. CDR3 length: 15 amino acids. Trimming took off 0 bases at V and 7 bases at J, with 13 bases between the two ends. Germline CDR1 MNHEY, CDR2 SMNVEV (reference sequence). The CDR3 spells CASSLSRGQKNTIYF. The CDR3 region has the DNA TGTGCCAGCAGTTTATCCCGAGGGCAAAAGAACACCATATATTTT.

The CDR3 protein is CASSVTDTGTGASQPQHF. The CDR3 DNA follows: TGTGCCAGCAGCGTAACTGACACCGGGACAGGGGCGAGTCAGCCCCAGCATTTT. The J gene is TRBJ1-5, the V gene TRBV9; 10 positions match TRBD1. Trimming removed 1 base from V and 6 bases from J; junction bases left unmatched: 13. The CDR3 is made up of 18 amino acids. From germline, CDR1 is SGDLS and CDR2 YYNGEE.

The chain couples TRBV28 to TRBJ1-2, with TRBD1 identical over 7 bases. V lost 5 bases to trimming and J lost 2 bases; unmatched junction nucleotides: 8. The germline gives CDR1 MDHEN, CDR2 SYDVKM. The CDR3 contains 15 residues. In DNA, the CDR3 is TGTGCCAGCAGTCACAGGGGTTTCGTAAACTATGGCTACACCTTC. Amino acids: CASSHRGFVNYGYTF.

This clonotype was counted ten times or more. The chain recombines TRBV10-3 with TRBJ1-1; a weak D match, TRBD1 (5 bases). The CDR3 is made up of 14 amino acids. Trimming shortened V by 4 bases and J by 4 bases, and 13 bases separated the two germline ends. Germline V gene lookup returns CDR1 ENHRY and CDR2 SYGVKD. CDR3 in amino acids: CAISATGEGTEAFF. CDR3 sequence (DNA): TGTGCCATCAGTGCCACGGGGGAAGGCACTGAAGCTTTCTTT.

This chain joins TRBV20-1 and TRBJ2-5, with a tentative D call TRBD2 (6 bases). The CDR3 extends over 14 amino acids. Germline CDR1 and CDR2: DFQATT and SNEGSKA (reference sequence). V lost 6 bases and J 1 base, leaving 15 bases between the germline ends. In DNA, the CDR3 is TGCAGTGCGGACCTTAACGGGGGCCAAGAGACCCAGTACTTC. As protein: CSADLNGGQETQYF.

At least ten counts were recorded for this clonotype. DNA of the CDR3: TGTGCCAGCAGCTTCACCACAGATACGCAGTATTTT. It encodes CASSFTTDTQYF. The rearrangement joins TRBV11-3 to TRBJ2-3; D call uncertain. The CDR3 runs to 12 residues. Germline values: CDR1 SGHNT, CDR2 YENEEA. With 3 bases removed from V and 2 bases from J, the gap between germline ends came to 3 bases.

This clonotype was recorded a few times. The chain has TRBV6-1 and TRBJ2-1; D perhaps matches TRBD1 (6 bases). The germline CDR1 and CDR2 sequences are MNHNS and SASEGT. This CDR3 spans 14 amino acids. The V gene lost 11 bases and the J gene lost 4 bases, with 18 bases spanning the gap. Written as DNA, the CDR3 is TGTGCCTCTCAATCCGGGACATTGTACAATGAGCAGTTCTTC. Protein sequence: CASQSGTLYNEQFF.

CDR3 amino acids: CASSQGHGNTGELFF. The CDR3 DNA reads TGTGCCAGCAGCCAGGGACACGGGAACACCGGGGAGCTGTTTTTT. The chain has TRBV12-3 or TRBV12-4 and TRBJ2-2; D might be TRBD1 (6 bases). The CDR3 covers 15 residues. Deletions cut 6 bases from V and 1 base from J, with 12 bases between.

This clonotype was seen a few times. The chain has TRBV5-4 and TRBJ1-2; D remains unclear. The CDR3 length is 15 residues. Deletions cut 0 bases from V and 4 bases from J, with 13 bases between. The germline gives CDR1 SGHNT, CDR2 YYREEE (reference sequence). CDR3 region: CASSLVSAAGYGYTF. Here the CDR3 DNA reads TGTGCCAGCAGCTTGGTTTCCGCGGCGGGCTATGGCTACACCTTC.